These 30 T cell receptor beta chains share one sample of origin, sequenced in a study of cytotoxic CD8 clonotypes in ibrutinib-treated CLL. Produced via immunoSEQ multiplex PCR; TCRdb's table is partial and in-frame only. The table lists approximately 200,000 clones, around 72% of them singletons, with under 15% in the top ten. The source material was PBMCs, sampled after 24 months of ibrutinib treatment. The receptors stem from a human donor with chronic lymphocytic leukemia.

The chain carries TRBV6-6 and TRBJ2-4; D is unclear. With 2 bases removed from V and 0 bases from J, the gap between germline ends came to 11 bases. The CDR3 has 16 amino acids. Germline V CDR1 and CDR2: MNHNY, SVGAGI (reference sequence). CDR3 in amino acids: CASSYKTATAKNIQYF. The CDR3 bases are TGTGCCAGCAGTTACAAGACCGCGACAGCCAAAAACATTCAGTACTTC.

This rearrangement joins TRBV28 to TRBJ2-7; D call uncertain. V dropped 6 bases and J dropped 4 bases, with 10 bases sitting between them. Germline V lookup: CDR1 MDHEN, CDR2 SYDVKM. The length of the CDR3 is 12 residues. The CDR3 loop is CASSNVRYEQYF. CDR3 DNA: TGTGCCAGCAGCAACGTTCGGTACGAGCAGTACTTC.

The chain joins TRBV7-9 to TRBJ2-3; D gene uncertain. The CDR3 is 17 amino acids. Trimming took 0 bases from V and 2 from J, leaving 15 bases between them. Per the germline V gene, CDR1 is SEHNR and CDR2 is FQNEAQ (reference sequence). The chain's CDR3 is CASSLARLAEHTDTQYF. CDR3 in DNA: TGTGCCAGCAGCTTAGCTCGTTTGGCGGAACACACAGATACGCAGTATTTT.

In this sample, this clone turned up a few times. J is TRBJ2-2 and V is TRBV29-1; no firm D call. The length of the CDR3 is 13 residues. V was cut by 3 bases and J by 1 base, with 6 bases left in between. The germline V gene encodes CDR1 SQVTM and CDR2 ANQGSEA. DNA of the CDR3: TGCAGCGTTGACTCTCAGAACACCGGGGAGCTGTTTTTT. Translated, it gives CSVDSQNTGELFF.

V gene TRBV14 combines with J gene TRBJ1-1, with D tentatively TRBD1 (5 bases). Deletions cut 3 bases from V and 7 bases from J, with 6 bases between. Looked up from germline, CDR1 is SGHDN and CDR2 is FVKESK. The length of the CDR3 is 11 residues. The CDR3 region is CASSQGGEAFF. The CDR3 bases are TGTGCCAGCAGCCAGGGGGGTGAAGCTTTCTTT.

The V gene is TRBV30, the J gene TRBJ2-7; 9 nucleotides line up with TRBD1. The CDR3 loop spans 14 amino acids. V was clipped by 2 bases and J by 3 bases; unmatched bases: 5. Germline CDR1 is GTSNPN and CDR2 is SVGIG (reference sequence). The CDR3 reads CAWSRGQGGYEQYF. CDR3 DNA: TGTGCCTGGAGTCGGGGACAGGGAGGCTACGAGCAGTACTTC. The complete variable domain, with remaining parts taken from reference TRBV30 and TRBJ2-7, reads SQTIHQWPATLVQPVGSPLSLECTVEGTSNPNLYWYRQAAGRGLQLLFYSVGIGQISSEVPQNLSASRPQDRQFILSSKKLLLSDSGFYLCAWSRGQGGYEQYFGPGTRLTVT.

The table lists this clone with a few counts. The chain carries TRBV7-8 and TRBJ1-3; D is undetermined. CDR3 length: 13 amino acids. Trimming removed 0 bases from V and 3 bases from J, with 3 bases in between. The germline V gene has CDR1 SGHVS and CDR2 FQNEAQ. The CDR3 DNA reads as TGTGCCAGCAGCTTAGCGCTTGGAAACACCATATATTTT. This codes for CASSLALGNTIYF.

This chain links TRBV7-9 with TRBJ2-7, with 8 positions matching TRBD2. V gave up 5 bases and J gave up 2 bases; unmatched junction bases: 8. The germline V gene has CDR1 SEHNR and CDR2 FQNEAQ (reference sequence). The CDR3 totals 15 residues. The CDR3 loop is CASSPVAGGPYEQYF. DNA of the CDR3: TGTGCCAGCAGCCCCGTTGCGGGAGGCCCCTACGAGCAGTACTTC.

The gene calls are TRBV4-1 and TRBJ2-7; TRBD1 or TRBD2 may be the D gene (5 bases each). This CDR3 is built from 15 residues. Trimming stripped 4 bases from V and 2 bases from J, with 15 bases between. Per the germline V gene, CDR1 is MGHRA and CDR2 is YSYEKL. The CDR3 protein is CASSPNGDLTYEQYF. DNA for the CDR3: TGCGCCAGCAGCCCCAATGGGGACCTCACCTACGAGCAGTACTTC.

In this sample, this clone turned up a few times. V gene TRBV7-2 combines with J gene TRBJ1-4, with TRBD1 matching over 7 bases. This CDR3 comprises 16 residues. Germline V gene sequence: CDR1 SGHTA, CDR2 FQGNSA. The trim removed 4 bases at V and 7 bases at J, leaving 12 bases unmatched. The CDR3 bases are TGTGCCAGCAGCTCCGCCAGAGGGGGCGCTGGTGAAAAACTGTTTTTT. Amino acid sequence: CASSSARGGAGEKLFF.

The rearrangement joins TRBV5-8 to TRBJ1-2; D is unresolved. The CDR3 spans 12 residues. Germline CDR1 reads SGHTS; CDR2 reads YDEGEE. Trimming shortened V by 4 bases and J by 0 bases, and 4 bases separated the two germline ends. CDR3 DNA: TGTGCCAGCAGCGACGCTAACTATGGCTACACCTTC. Translation gives CASSDANYGYTF.

The chain uses TRBV10-1 and TRBJ2-2; D uncertain. Per germline, CDR1 WNHNN and CDR2 SYGVQD (reference sequence). The CDR3 is made up of 14 amino acids. The ends were cut back, 5 bases at V and 0 bases at J, with 7 bases in the middle. The CDR3 reads CASSRQANTGELFF. Written as DNA, the CDR3 is TGCGCCAGCAGTAGGCAGGCGAACACCGGGGAGCTGTTTTTT.

V usage is TRBV7-6 and J usage is TRBJ1-2; the match to TRBD1 covers 10 bases. Per the germline V gene, CDR1 is SGHVS and CDR2 is FNYEAQ. Trimming removed 5 bases from V and 10 bases from J; junction bases left unmatched: 19. CDR3 size: 17 residues. The CDR3 region is CASSPSSGQGKMGDYTF. CDR3 DNA sequence: TGTGCCAGCAGCCCTAGCTCGGGACAGGGGAAAATGGGAGACTACACCTTC. Supplemented by reference TRBV7-6 and TRBJ1-2, the full variable domain reads GAGVSQSPRYKVTKRGQDVALRCDPISGHVSLYWYRQALGQGPEFLTYFNYEAQQDKSGLPNDRFSAERPEGSISTLTIQRTEQRDSAMYRCASSPSSGQGKMGDYTFGSGTRLTVV.

The chain links TRBV9 to TRBJ1-2; possible D gene TRBD1, 5 bases. V was pared by 4 bases and J by 2 bases, with 15 bases between. CDR3 length equals 15 residues. The germline CDR1 and CDR2 sequences are SGDLS and YYNGEE. In DNA, the CDR3 is TGTGCCAGCAGCCCGCGCGAGGGGCCGAACTATGGCTACACCTTC. As protein: CASSPREGPNYGYTF.

In nucleotides, the CDR3 is TGTGCCAGCAGTGAATATGGGGACGGCAGGGAGCAGTACTTC. Its protein is CASSEYGDGREQYF. The V gene is TRBV25-1, the J gene TRBJ2-7; D possibly matches TRBD1 or TRBD2 (5 bases each). This CDR3 spans 14 amino acids. V was clipped by 0 bases and J by 7 bases, with 13 bases between them. Germline V gene sequence: CDR1 MGHDK, CDR2 SYGVNS.

This chain uses TRBV30 with TRBJ1-4; 7 bases are a match to TRBD1. The CDR3 sequence is 17 residues long. Looked up from germline, CDR1 is GTSNPN and CDR2 is SVGIG (reference sequence). The trim removed 3 bases at V and 8 bases at J, leaving 18 bases unmatched. The CDR3 loop is CAWSHRGLGTLGEKLFF. DNA of the CDR3: TGTGCCTGGAGCCACAGGGGCCTGGGAACCCTGGGGGAAAAACTGTTTTTT.

The V call is TRBV6-4, the J call TRBJ2-3; D call uncertain. This CDR3 contains 15 residues. The germline gives CDR1 MRHNA, CDR2 SNTAGT. V lost 0 bases and J lost 6, with 13 bases in between. In nucleotides, the CDR3 is TGTGCCAGCAGTGACTCAAAAGGGCCCCGTGATACGCAGTATTTT. Protein: CASSDSKGPRDTQYF.

Details on this clone: At one end the junction does not follow the germline gene, possibly because of a read error. This chain uses TRBV5-6 with TRBJ1-2; D perhaps matches TRBD1 (6 bases). Per the germline V gene, CDR1 is SGHDT and CDR2 is YYEEEE. The CDR3 spans 12 residues. The CDR3 is CASGFTGFSYTF. The CDR3 DNA is TGTGCCAGCGGCTTCACAGGGTTTAGCTACACCTTC.

The chain is built from TRBV30 and TRBJ1-1; no clear D gene. Trimming left V 5 bases short and J 4 bases short, with 14 bases between. Germline V CDR1 and CDR2: GTSNPN, SVGIG (reference sequence). The length of the CDR3 is 13 residues. The CDR3 protein is CAWGFKGGTEAFF. The CDR3 coding sequence is TGTGCCTGGGGGTTCAAGGGAGGCACTGAAGCTTTCTTT. The full variable domain, its missing parts supplied by reference TRBV30 and TRBJ1-1, is SQTIHQWPATLVQPVGSPLSLECTVEGTSNPNLYWYRQAAGRGLQLLFYSVGIGQISSEVPQNLSASRPQDRQFILSSKKLLLSDSGFYLCAWGFKGGTEAFFGQGTRLTVV.

The chain recombines TRBV14 with TRBJ1-2; possible D gene TRBD1, 5 bases. The germline V gene encodes CDR1 SGHDN and CDR2 FVKESK. The CDR3 contains 16 residues. Between the trimmed V and J ends, which lost 2 bases and 0 bases, there was a span of 13 bases. The DNA of the CDR3 is TGTGCCAGCAGCCAACGGGACGGGACCGCTAACTATGGCTACACCTTC. Its translation is CASSQRDGTANYGYTF.

This clone was seen more than once but under ten times. The chain recombines TRBV27 with TRBJ2-7; no clear D. Trimming cost V 3 bases and J 6 bases, with 6 bases left between them. CDR3 size: 11 residues. CDR1 and CDR2 (germline): MNHEY, SMNVEV (reference sequence). CDR3 residues: CASSFGSEQYF. CDR3 sequence (DNA): TGTGCCAGCAGTTTTGGTTCCGAGCAGTACTTC.

The chain couples TRBV18 to TRBJ2-7; D uncertain. V dropped 6 bases and J dropped 0 bases, with 9 bases sitting between them. CDR3 size: 13 residues. Germline CDR1 reads KGHSH; CDR2 reads LQKENI. This CDR3 reads CASSPGTSYEQYF. In nucleotides, the CDR3 is TGTGCCAGCTCCCCGGGTACCTCCTACGAGCAGTACTTC.

The chain carries TRBV10-3 and TRBJ2-1; 8 bases are a match to TRBD2. With V trimmed by 0 bases and J by 0 bases, 4 bases remained unmatched. Germline loops: CDR1 ENHRY, CDR2 SYGVKD. The CDR3 totals 17 residues. CDR3 sequence: CAISESLAGISYNEQFF. The CDR3 bases are TGTGCCATCAGTGAGTCGTTAGCGGGAATCTCCTACAATGAGCAGTTCTTC.

This chain uses TRBV9 with TRBJ2-7, with no clear D. The V gene lost 4 bases and the J gene lost 6 bases, with 14 bases spanning the gap. This CDR3 contains 13 residues. The germline V gene has CDR1 SGDLS and CDR2 YYNGEE. In DNA, the CDR3 is TGTGCCAGCAGCCCAGGCCCACGTCCCGAGCAGTACTTC. This encodes CASSPGPRPEQYF.

The chain links TRBV28 to TRBJ2-5; D is perhaps TRBD2 (5 bases). With 6 bases removed from V and 1 base from J, the gap between germline ends came to 12 bases. Per the germline V gene, CDR1 is MDHEN and CDR2 is SYDVKM. This CDR3 region has 14 residues. The CDR3 loop is CASSPQRSQETQYF. As DNA, the CDR3 is TGTGCCAGCAGCCCCCAGCGGAGCCAAGAGACCCAGTACTTC.

The chain uses TRBV4-3 and TRBJ2-1, with 10 bases identical to TRBD2. The trim removed 8 bases at V and 9 bases at J, leaving 7 bases unmatched. The CDR3 spans 13 residues. Germline CDR1 and CDR2: LGHNA and YSLEER. The CDR3 DNA sequence: TGCGCCAGCCGAGCACTAGCGGGATCTGAGCAGTTCTTC. Protein sequence: CASRALAGSEQFF.

This clone occurred once. The chain carries TRBV5-6 and TRBJ2-7; D call uncertain. Trimming pared 3 bases from V and 1 base from J, leaving 5 bases between. This CDR3 has 12 residues. The germline V gene encodes CDR1 SGHDT and CDR2 YYEEEE. The DNA for the CDR3 is TGTGCCAGCAGCTCTATATCCTACGAGCAGTACTTC. Translation gives CASSSISYEQYF.

Only one count was recorded for this clone. This sequence joins TRBV27 and TRBJ2-7; 7 bases map to TRBD2. Germline V gene data show CDR1 as MNHEY and CDR2 as SMNVEV (reference sequence). The CDR3 consists of 15 residues. The trim removed 3 bases at V and 6 bases at J, leaving 11 bases unmatched. The CDR3 DNA sequence: TGTGCCAGCAGTTTTAGTGGACTAGTGTCGGGCGAGCAGTACTTC. Protein product: CASSFSGLVSGEQYF.

This chain connects TRBV11-2 to TRBJ2-1, with 10 bases lining up with TRBD2. The trim removed 5 bases at V and 10 bases at J, leaving 14 bases unmatched. The CDR3 covers 16 residues. Germline V gene sequence: CDR1 SGHAT, CDR2 FQNNGV. The CDR3 region has the DNA TGTGCCAGCAGCGTCGATCTAGCGGGAGTATCGAACGAGCAGTTCTTC. Residues: CASSVDLAGVSNEQFF.

This clone was counted a few times. The V call is TRBV5-1, the J call TRBJ2-2; 8 bases are a match to TRBD2. The CDR3 loop spans 17 amino acids. The ends lost 0 bases at V and 5 bases at J; junction bases unmatched: 9. Looked up from germline, CDR1 is SGHRS and CDR2 is YFSETQ. This chain's CDR3 is CASSLGLATFGTGELFF. The DNA of the CDR3 is TGCGCCAGCAGCTTGGGACTAGCGACCTTTGGGACCGGGGAGCTGTTTTTT.